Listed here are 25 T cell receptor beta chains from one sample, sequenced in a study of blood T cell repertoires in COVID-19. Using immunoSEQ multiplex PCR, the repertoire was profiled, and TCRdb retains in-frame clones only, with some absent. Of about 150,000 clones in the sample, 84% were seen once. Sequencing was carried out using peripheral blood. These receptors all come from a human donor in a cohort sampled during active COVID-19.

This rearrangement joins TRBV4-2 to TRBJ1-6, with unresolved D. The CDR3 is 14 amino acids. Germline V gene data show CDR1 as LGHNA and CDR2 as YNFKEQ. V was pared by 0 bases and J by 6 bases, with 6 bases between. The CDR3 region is CASSQEQVNSPLHF. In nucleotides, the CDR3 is TGTGCCAGCAGCCAAGAGCAGGTTAATTCACCCCTCCACTTT.

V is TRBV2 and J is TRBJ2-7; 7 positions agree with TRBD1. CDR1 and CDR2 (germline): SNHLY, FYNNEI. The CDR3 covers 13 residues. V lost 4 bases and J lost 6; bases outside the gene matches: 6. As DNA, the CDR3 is TGTGCCAGCAGTGCGACACCAGGGGGCGAGCAGTACGTC. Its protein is CASSATPGGEQYV.

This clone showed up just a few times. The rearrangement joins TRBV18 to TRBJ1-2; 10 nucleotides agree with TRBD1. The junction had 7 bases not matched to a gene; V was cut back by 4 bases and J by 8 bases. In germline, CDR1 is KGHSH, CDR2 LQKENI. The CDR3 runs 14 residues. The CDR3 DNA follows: TGTGCCAGCTCACGCGGACAGGGGGTGGAAGGCTACACCTTC. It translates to CASSRGQGVEGYTF.

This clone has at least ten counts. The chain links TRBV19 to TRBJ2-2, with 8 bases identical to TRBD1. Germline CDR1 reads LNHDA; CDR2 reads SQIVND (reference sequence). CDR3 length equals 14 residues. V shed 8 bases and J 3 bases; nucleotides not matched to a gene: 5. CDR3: CASLDRAYTGELFF. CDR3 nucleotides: TGTGCCAGTTTGGACAGGGCCTACACCGGGGAGCTGTTTTTT.

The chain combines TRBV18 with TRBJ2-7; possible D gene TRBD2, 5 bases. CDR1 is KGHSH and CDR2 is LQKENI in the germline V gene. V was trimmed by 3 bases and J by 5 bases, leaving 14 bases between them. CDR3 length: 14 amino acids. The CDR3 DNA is TGTGCCAGCTCACCTGCACGTCCTAGCCACGAGCAGTACTTC. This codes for CASSPARPSHEQYF.

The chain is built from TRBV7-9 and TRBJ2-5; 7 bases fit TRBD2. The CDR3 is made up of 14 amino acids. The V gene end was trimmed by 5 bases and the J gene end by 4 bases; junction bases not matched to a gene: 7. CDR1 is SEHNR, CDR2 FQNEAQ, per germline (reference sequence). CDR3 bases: TGTGCCAGCAGCCTAATAGCGGGTGGAGAGACCCAGTACTTC. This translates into CASSLIAGGETQYF.

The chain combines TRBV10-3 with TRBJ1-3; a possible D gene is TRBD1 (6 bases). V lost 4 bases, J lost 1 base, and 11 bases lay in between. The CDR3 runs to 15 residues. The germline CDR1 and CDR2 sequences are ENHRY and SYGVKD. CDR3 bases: TGTGCCATCAGTGGTGGACAGCATTCTGGAAACACCATATATTTT. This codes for CAISGGQHSGNTIYF.

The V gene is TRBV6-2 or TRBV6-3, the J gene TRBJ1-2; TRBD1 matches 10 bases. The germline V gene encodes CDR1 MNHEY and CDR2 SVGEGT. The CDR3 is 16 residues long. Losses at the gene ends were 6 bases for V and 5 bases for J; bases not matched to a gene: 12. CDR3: CASSRGTGASLYGYTF. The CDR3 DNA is TGTGCCAGCAGCCGGGGGACAGGGGCCTCCCTATATGGCTACACCTTC.

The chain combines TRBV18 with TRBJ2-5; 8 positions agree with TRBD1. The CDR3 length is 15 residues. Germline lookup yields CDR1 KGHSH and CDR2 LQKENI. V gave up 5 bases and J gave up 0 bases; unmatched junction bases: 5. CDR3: CASSTGGPNQETQYF. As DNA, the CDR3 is TGTGCCAGCTCAACAGGGGGGCCCAACCAAGAGACCCAGTACTTC.

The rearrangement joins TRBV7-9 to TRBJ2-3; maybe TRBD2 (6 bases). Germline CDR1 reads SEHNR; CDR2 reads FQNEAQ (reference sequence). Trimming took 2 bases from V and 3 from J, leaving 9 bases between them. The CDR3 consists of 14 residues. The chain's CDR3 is CASSLMGGTDTQYF. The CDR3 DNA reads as TGTGCCAGCAGCTTAATGGGGGGAACAGATACGCAGTATTTT.

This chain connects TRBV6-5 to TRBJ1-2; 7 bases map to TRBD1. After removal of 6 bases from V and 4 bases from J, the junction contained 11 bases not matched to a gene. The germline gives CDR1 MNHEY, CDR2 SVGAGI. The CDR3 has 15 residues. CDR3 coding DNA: TGTGCCAGCAGGCCGGGGGCAGGGGGTATCTATGGCTACACCTTC. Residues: CASRPGAGGIYGYTF.

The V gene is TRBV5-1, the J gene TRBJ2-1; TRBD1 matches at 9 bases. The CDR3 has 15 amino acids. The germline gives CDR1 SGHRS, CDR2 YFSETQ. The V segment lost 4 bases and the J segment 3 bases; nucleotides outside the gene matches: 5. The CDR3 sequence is CASSMDRGGYNEQFF. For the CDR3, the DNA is TGCGCCAGCAGCATGGACAGGGGAGGCTACAATGAGCAGTTCTTC.

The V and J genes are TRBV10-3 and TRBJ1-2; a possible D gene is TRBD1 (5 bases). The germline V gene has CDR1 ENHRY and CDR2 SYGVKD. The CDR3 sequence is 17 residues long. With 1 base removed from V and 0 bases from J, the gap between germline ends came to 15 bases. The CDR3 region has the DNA TGTGCCATCAGTGAGTTAGGGGCTGAAAATGCTAACTATGGCTACACCTTC. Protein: CAISELGAENANYGYTF.

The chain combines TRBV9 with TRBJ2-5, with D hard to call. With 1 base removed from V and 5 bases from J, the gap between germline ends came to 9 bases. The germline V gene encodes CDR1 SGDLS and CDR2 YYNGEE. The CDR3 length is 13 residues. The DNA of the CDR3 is TGTGCCAGCAGCGTAAACCCTCGGGAGACCCAGTACTTC. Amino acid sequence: CASSVNPRETQYF.

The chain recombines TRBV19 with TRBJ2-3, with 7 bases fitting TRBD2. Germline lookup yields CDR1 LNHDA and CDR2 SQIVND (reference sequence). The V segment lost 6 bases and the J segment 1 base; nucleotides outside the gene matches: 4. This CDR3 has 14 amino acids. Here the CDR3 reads CASRRSGGTDTQYF. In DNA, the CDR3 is TGTGCCAGTAGGCGGAGCGGGGGCACAGATACGCAGTATTTT.

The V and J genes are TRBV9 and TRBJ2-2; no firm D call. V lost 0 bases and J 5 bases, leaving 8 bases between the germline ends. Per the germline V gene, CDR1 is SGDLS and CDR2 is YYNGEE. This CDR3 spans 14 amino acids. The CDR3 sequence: CASSVDPATGELFF. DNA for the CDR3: TGTGCCAGCAGCGTAGATCCAGCGACCGGGGAGCTGTTTTTT.

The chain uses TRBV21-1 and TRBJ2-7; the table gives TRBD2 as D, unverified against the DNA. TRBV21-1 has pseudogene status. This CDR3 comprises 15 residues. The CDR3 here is CASSKDAGGGYEQYV. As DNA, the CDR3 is TGTGCCAGCAGCAAAGATGCGGGAGGGGGCTACGAGCAGTACGTC.

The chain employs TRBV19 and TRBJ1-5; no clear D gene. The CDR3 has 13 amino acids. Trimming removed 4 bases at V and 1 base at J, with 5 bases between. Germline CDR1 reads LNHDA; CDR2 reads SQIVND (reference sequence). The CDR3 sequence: CASSTQSNQPQHF. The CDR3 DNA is TGTGCCAGTAGTACACAAAGCAATCAGCCCCAGCATTTT.

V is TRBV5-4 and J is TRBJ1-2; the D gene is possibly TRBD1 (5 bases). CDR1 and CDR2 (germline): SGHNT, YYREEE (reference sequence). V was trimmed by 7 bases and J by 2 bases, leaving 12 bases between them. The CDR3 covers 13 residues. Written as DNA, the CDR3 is TGTGCCAGCCACACAGGAGGGAACTATGGCTACACCTTC. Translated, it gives CASHTGGNYGYTF.

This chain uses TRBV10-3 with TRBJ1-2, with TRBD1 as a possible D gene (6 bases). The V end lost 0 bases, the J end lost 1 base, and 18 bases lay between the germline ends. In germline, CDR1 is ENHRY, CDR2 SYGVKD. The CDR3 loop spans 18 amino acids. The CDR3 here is CAISESITGQTRNYGYTF. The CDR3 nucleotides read TGTGCCATCAGTGAGTCGATTACTGGACAGACCCGTAACTATGGCTACACCTTC.

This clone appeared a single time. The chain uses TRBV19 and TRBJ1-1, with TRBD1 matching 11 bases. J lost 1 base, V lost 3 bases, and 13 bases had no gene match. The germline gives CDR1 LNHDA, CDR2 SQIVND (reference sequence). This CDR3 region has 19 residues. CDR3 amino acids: CASSIGRRWTGGGNTEAFF. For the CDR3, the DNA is TGTGCCAGTAGTATTGGACGACGTTGGACAGGGGGCGGGAACACTGAAGCTTTCTTT.

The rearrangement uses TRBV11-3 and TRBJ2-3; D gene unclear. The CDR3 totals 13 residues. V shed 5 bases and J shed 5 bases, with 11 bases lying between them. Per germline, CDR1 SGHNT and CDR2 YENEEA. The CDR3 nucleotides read TGTGCCAGCAGCCCCAATGTCGGAGATACGCAGTATTTT. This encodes CASSPNVGDTQYF. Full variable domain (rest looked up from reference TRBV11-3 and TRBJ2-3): EAGVVQSPRYKIIEKKQPVAFWCNPISGHNTLYWYLQNLGQGPELLIRYENEEAVDDSQLPKDRFSAERLKGVDSTLKIQPAELGDSAVYLCASSPNVGDTQYFGPGTRLTVL.

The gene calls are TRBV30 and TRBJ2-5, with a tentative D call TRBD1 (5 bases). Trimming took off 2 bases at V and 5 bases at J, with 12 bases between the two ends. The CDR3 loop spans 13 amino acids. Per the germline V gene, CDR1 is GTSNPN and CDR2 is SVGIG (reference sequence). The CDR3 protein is CAWSFDSKETQYF. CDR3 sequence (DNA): TGTGCCTGGAGTTTCGACAGTAAGGAGACCCAGTACTTC.

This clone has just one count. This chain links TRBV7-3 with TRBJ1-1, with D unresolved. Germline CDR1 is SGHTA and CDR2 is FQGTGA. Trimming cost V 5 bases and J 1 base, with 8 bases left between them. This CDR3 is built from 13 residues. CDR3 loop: CASSPQANTEAFF. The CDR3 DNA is TGTGCCAGCAGCCCGCAGGCGAACACTGAAGCTTTCTTT.

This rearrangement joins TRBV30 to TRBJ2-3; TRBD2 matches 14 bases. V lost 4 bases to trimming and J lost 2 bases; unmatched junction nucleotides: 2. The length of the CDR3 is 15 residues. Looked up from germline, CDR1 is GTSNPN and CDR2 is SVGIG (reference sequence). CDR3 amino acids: CAWKGLAGVTDTQYF. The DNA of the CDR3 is TGTGCCTGGAAGGGACTAGCGGGAGTCACAGATACGCAGTATTTT.